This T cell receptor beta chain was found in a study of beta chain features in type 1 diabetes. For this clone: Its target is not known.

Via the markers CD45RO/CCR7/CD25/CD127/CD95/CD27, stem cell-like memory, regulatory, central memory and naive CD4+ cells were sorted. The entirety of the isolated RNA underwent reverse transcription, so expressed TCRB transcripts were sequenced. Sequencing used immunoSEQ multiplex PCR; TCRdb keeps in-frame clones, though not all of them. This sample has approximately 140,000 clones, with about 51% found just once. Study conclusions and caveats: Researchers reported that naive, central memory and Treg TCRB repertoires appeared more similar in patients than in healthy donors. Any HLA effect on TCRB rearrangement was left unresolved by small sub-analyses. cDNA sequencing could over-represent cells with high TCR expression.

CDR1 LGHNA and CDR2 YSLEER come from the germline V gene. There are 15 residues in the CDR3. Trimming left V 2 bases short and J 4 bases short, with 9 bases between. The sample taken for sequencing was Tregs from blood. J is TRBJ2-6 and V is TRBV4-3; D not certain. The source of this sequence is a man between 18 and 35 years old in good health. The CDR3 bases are TGCGCCAGCAGCCAAAAACTGAGGGGGGCCAACGTCCTGACTTTC. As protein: CASSQKLRGANVLTF.